The sequence of this TCR beta chain was determined in a study of beta chain features in type 1 diabetes. Study-level information: Examination of sorted cells across all samples involved about 99 million cells.

V lost 1 base to trimming and J lost 8 bases, with 14 bases between them. The CDR3 covers 14 residues. Germline values: CDR1 MGHDK, CDR2 SYGVNS. Sorted populations all had greater than 98% purity. Expressed TCRB transcripts were sequenced after all isolated RNA was converted to cDNA. Sequenced by immunoSEQ multiplex PCR; TCRdb stores in-frame clones only, minus some. The sample carries fewer than 250,000 clones, 11% to 15% recorded once. Specimen: naive CD4+ T cells from blood. The chain combines TRBV25-1 with TRBJ1-2; weak D call: TRBD1 (6 bases). This clonotype was obtained from a middle-aged woman in good health. CDR3: CASSESGRGSGYTF. CDR3 DNA sequence: TGTGCCAGCAGTGAATCAGGCAGGGGAAGCGGCTACACCTTC.